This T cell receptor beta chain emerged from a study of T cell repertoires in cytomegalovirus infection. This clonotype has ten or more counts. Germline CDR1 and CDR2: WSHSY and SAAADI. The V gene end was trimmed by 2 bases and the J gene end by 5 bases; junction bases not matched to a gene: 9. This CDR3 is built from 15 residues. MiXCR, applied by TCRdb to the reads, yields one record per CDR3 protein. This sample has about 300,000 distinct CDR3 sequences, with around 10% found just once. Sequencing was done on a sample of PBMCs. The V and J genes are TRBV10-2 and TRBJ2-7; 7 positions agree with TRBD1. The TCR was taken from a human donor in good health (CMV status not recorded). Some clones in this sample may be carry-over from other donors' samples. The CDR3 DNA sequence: TGCGCCAGCAGTGAGACCTCGACAGGGTCGGACGAGCAGTACTTC. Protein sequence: CASSETSTGSDEQYF.